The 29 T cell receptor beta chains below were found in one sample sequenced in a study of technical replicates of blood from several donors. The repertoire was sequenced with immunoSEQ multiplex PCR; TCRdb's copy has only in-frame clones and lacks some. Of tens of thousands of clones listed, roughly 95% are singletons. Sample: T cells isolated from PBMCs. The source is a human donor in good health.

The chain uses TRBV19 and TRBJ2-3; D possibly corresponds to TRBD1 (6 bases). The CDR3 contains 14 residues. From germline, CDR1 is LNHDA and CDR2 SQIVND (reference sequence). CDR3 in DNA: TGTAGCTCAGGGGTACCCACCTTCACAGATACGCAGTATTTT. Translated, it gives CSSGVPTFTDTQYF.

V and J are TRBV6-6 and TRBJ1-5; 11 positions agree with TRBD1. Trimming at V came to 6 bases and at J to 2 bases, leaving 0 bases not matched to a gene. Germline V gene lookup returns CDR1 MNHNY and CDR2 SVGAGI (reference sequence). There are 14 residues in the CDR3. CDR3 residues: CASRGQGGNQPQHF. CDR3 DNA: TGTGCCAGCAGGGGACAGGGGGGCAATCAGCCCCAGCATTTT.

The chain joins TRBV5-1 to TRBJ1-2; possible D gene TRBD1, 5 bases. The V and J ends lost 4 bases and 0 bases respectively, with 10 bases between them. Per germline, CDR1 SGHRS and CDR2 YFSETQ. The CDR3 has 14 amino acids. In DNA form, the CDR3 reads TGCGCCAGCAGCCCAGGGCAGACTAACTATGGCTACACCTTC. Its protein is CASSPGQTNYGYTF.

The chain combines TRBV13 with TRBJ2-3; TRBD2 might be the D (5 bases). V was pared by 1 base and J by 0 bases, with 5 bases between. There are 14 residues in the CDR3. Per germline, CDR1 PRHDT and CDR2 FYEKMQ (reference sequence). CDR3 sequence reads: CASSLAGSTDTQYF. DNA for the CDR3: TGTGCCAGCAGCTTAGCGGGAAGCACAGATACGCAGTATTTT. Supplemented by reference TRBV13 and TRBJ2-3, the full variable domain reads AAGVIQSPRHLIKEKRETATLKCYPIPRHDTVYWYQQGPGQDPQFLISFYEKMQSDKGSIPDRFSAQQFSDYHSELNMSSLELGDSALYFCASSLAGSTDTQYFGPGTRLTVL.

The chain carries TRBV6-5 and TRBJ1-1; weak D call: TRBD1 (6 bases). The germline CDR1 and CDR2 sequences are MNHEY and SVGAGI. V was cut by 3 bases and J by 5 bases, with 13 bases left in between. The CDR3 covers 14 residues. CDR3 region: CASSYREGGTEAFF. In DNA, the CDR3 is TGTGCCAGCAGTTATAGAGAGGGGGGGACTGAAGCTTTCTTT.

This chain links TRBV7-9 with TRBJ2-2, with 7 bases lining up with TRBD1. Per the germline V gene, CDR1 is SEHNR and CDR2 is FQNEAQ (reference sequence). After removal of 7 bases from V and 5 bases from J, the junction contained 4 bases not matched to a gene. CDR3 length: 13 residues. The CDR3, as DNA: TGTGCCAGCAAAACAGGGGAAACCGGGGAGCTGTTTTTT. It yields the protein CASKTGETGELFF. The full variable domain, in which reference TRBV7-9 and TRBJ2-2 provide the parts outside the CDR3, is DTGVSQNPRHKITKRGQNVTFRCDPISEHNRLYWYRQTLGQGPEFLTYFQNEAQLEKSRLLSDRFSAERPKGSFSTLEIQRTEQGDSAMYLCASKTGETGELFFGEGSRLTVL.

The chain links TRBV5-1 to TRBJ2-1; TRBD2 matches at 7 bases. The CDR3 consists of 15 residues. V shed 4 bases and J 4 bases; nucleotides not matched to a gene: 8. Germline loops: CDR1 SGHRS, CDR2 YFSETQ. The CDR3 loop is CASSTGTTVYNEQFF. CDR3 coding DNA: TGCGCCAGCAGCACCGGGACTACCGTGTACAATGAGCAGTTCTTC.

The DNA for the CDR3 is TGCGCCAGCAGCACCGGACTAGCGGGAGGGAATGAGCAGTTCTTC. Residues: CASSTGLAGGNEQFF. The V gene is TRBV5-1, the J gene TRBJ2-1; the match to TRBD2 covers 15 bases. In germline, CDR1 is SGHRS, CDR2 YFSETQ. CDR3 length: 15 amino acids. The trim removed 4 bases at V and 7 bases at J, leaving 3 bases unmatched.

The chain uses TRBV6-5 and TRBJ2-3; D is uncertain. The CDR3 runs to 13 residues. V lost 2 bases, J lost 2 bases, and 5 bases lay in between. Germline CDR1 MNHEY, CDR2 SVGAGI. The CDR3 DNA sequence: TGTGCCAGCAGTTACCAAAACACAGATACGCAGTATTTT. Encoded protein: CASSYQNTDTQYF.

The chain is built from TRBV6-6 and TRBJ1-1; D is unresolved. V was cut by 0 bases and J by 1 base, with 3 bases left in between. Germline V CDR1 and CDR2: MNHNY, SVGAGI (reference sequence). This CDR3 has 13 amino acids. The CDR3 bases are TGTGCCAGCAGTTACTCGGCGAACACTGAAGCTTTCTTT. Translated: CASSYSANTEAFF.

Written as DNA, the CDR3 is TGTGCCAGCAGTTGGGGACAGAATCAGCCCCAGCATTTT. Its protein is CASSWGQNQPQHF. The chain links TRBV6-5 to TRBJ1-5, with 7 bases aligning to TRBD1. The CDR3 totals 13 residues. Trimming removed 4 bases from V and 4 bases from J; junction bases left unmatched: 1. Germline lookup yields CDR1 MNHEY and CDR2 SVGAGI.

The CDR3 reads CASSEGGQKGQYF. DNA of the CDR3: TGTGCCAGCAGTGAGGGGGGACAGAAAGGGCAGTACTTC. The chain combines TRBV2 with TRBJ2-7, with D possibly being TRBD1 (7 bases). CDR1 SNHLY and CDR2 FYNNEI come from the germline V gene. V lost 3 bases and J lost 9, with 15 bases in between. This CDR3 comprises 13 residues.

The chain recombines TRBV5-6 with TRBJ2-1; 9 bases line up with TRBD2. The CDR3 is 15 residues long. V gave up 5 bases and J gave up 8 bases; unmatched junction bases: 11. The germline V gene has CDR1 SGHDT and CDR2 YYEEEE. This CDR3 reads CASRWREGPPDEQFF. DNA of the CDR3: TGTGCCAGCAGGTGGCGGGAGGGTCCCCCCGATGAGCAGTTCTTC. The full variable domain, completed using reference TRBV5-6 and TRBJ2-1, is DAGVTQSPTHLIKTRGQQVTLRCSPKSGHDTVSWYQQALGQGPQFIFQYYEEEERQRGNFPDRFSGHQFPNYSSELNVNALLLGDSALYLCASRWREGPPDEQFFGPGTRLTVL.

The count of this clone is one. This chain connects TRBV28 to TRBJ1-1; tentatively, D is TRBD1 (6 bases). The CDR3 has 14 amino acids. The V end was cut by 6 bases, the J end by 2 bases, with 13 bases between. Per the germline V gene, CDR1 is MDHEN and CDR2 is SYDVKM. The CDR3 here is CASRAAGENTEAFF. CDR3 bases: TGTGCCAGCAGAGCGGCAGGGGAAAACACTGAAGCTTTCTTT.

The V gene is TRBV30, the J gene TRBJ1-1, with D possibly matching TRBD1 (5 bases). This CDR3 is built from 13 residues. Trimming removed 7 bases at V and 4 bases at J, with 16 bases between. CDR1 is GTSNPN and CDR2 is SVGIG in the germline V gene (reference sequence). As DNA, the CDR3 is TGTGCCTTTCTTGGGGGAGGAGGCACTGAAGCTTTCTTT. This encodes CAFLGGGGTEAFF.

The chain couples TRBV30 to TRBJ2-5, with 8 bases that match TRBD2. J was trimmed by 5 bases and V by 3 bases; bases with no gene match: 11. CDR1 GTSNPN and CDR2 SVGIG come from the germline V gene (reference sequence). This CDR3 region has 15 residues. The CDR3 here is CAWSFVSGILETQYF. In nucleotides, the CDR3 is TGTGCCTGGAGCTTTGTTAGCGGGATTCTTGAGACCCAGTACTTC.

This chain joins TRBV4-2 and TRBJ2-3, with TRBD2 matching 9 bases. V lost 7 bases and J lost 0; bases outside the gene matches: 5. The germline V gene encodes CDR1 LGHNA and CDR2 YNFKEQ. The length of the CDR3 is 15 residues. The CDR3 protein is CASTTSGGSTDTQYF. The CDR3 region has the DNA TGTGCCAGCACCACCAGCGGGGGGAGCACAGATACGCAGTATTTT.

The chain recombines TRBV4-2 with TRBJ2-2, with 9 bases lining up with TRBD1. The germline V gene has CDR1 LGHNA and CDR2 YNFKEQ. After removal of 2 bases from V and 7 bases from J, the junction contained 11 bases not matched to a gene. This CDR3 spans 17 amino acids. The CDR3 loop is CASSQITGTGKDGELFF. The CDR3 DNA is TGTGCCAGCAGCCAAATAACCGGGACAGGGAAGGACGGGGAGCTGTTTTTT.

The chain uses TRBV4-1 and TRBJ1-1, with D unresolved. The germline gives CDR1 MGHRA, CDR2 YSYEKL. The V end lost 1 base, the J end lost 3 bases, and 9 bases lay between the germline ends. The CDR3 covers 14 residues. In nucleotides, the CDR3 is TGCGCCAGCAGCCAAGTAACCGGGGACACTGAAGCTTTCTTT. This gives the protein CASSQVTGDTEAFF.

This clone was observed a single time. CDR3 in DNA: TGCGCCAGCAGCCAAGATAGGGCGGGGAACACCGGGGAGCTGTTTTTT. Its protein product is CASSQDRAGNTGELFF. The genes are TRBV4-3 and TRBJ2-2; a weak D match, TRBD2 (5 bases). CDR3 length equals 16 residues. V dropped 0 bases and J dropped 1 base, with 9 bases sitting between them. Germline CDR1 is LGHNA and CDR2 is YSLEER.

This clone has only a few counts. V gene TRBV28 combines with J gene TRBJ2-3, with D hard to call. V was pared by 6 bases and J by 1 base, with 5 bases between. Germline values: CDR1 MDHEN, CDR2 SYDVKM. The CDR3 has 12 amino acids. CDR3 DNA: TGTGCCAGCAGGCGAGGCACAGATACGCAGTATTTT. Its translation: CASRRGTDTQYF.

The CDR3 coding sequence is TGTGCCAGCAGCGTAGAGGGTAGCGGGAGGTACGAGCAGTACTTC. Its translation: CASSVEGSGRYEQYF. J is TRBJ2-7 and V is TRBV9; 10 nucleotides match TRBD2. V was pared by 0 bases and J by 4 bases, with 4 bases of the junction left unmatched. The CDR3 contains 15 residues. Germline V gives CDR1 SGDLS, CDR2 YYNGEE.

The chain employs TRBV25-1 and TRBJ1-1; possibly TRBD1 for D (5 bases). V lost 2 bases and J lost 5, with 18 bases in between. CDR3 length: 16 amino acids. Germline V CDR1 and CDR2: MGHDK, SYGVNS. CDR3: CASSEVGATFRTEAFF. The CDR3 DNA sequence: TGTGCCAGCAGTGAAGTAGGGGCGACCTTTCGAACTGAAGCTTTCTTT. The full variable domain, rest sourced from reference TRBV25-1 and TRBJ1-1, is EADIYQTPRYLVIGTGKKITLECSQTMGHDKMYWYQQDPGMELHLIHYSYGVNSTEKGDLSSESTVSRIRTEHFPLTLESARPSHTSQYLCASSEVGATFRTEAFFGQGTRLTVV.

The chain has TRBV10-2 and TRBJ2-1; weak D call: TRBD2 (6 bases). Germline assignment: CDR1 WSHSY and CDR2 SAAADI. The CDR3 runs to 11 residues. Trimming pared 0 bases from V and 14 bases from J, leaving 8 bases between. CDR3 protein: CASSESEREFF. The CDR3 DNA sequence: TGCGCCAGCAGTGAGTCGGAGCGGGAGTTCTTC.

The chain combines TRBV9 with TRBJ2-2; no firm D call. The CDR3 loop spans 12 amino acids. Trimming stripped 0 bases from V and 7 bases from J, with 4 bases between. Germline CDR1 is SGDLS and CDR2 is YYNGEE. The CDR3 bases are TGTGCCAGCAGCGTAGTTAACGGGGAGCTGTTTTTT. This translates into CASSVVNGELFF.

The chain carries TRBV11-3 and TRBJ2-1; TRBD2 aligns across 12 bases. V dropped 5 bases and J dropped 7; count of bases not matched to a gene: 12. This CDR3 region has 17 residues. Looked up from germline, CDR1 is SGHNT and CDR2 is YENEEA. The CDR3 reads CASSPRTSGKLVNEQFF. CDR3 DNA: TGTGCCAGCAGCCCCCGGACTAGCGGGAAATTGGTGAATGAGCAGTTCTTC.

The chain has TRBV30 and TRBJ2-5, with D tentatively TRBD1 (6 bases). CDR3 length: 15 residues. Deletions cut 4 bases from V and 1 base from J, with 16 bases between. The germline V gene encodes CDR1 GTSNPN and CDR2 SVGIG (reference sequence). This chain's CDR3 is CAWNRYWGLQETQYF. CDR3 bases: TGTGCCTGGAATAGGTACTGGGGGCTCCAAGAGACCCAGTACTTC.

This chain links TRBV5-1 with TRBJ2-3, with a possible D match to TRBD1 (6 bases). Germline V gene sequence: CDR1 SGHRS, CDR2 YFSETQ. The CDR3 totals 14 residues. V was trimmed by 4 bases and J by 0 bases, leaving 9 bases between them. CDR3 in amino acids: CASSITGSTDTQYF. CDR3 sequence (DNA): TGCGCCAGCAGCATTACAGGGAGCACAGATACGCAGTATTTT.

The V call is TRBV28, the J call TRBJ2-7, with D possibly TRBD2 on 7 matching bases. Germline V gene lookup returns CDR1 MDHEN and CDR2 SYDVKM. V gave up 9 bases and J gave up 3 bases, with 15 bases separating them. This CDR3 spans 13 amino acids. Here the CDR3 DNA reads TGTGCCAGTGAGGGGGGCGGGGGCTACGAGCAGTACTTC. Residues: CASEGGGGYEQYF.